This TCR beta chain was documented in a study of preoperative IRX-2 immunotherapy in early breast cancer. As for treatment: preoperative locoregional IRX-2 cytokine immunotherapy. This table comes from immunoSEQ multiplex PCR, and its TCRdb copy is limited to in-frame clones, with some not included. The table lists roughly 34,000 clones, roughly 90% of them singletons. This CDR3 is 14 amino acids long. The rearrangement joins TRBV1 to TRBJ1-2; the tabulated D call, TRBD1, remains unverified against the DNA. TRBV1 is tagged as a pseudogene. The sequence was collected from a human donor with breast cancer. The sequencing used tumor tissue, collected after IRX-2 immunotherapy. The CDR3, as DNA: TGCGCCAGCAGCCCTCAGGGCAGTAACTATGGCTACATCTTC. Residues: CASSPQGSNYGYIF.